This T cell receptor (beta chain) originates from a study of control samples from healthy donors and cancer patients (dated by TCRdb to the early 2020s). This clone was found once. Its antigen remains undetermined. There are no base qualities to consult, and no much larger clone falls within one base. Receptor amplification or capture employed the immunoSEQ multiplex PCR assay. Held by TCRdb, this immuneACCESS table contains in-frame sequences only and omits some clones. Under half of the omission traces to an unresolved V gene where checked; the cause of the rest is unknown. The sample table contains under 75,000 clones; only one count was recorded for over 75% of them. The biggest ten clones account for roughly 1.2% of the sample. The CDR3 contains 13 residues, cysteine and phenylalanine counted. Only the CDR3 region is kept as DNA, spanning 39 bases read in frame from base 1. Reading the germline V gene (reference sequence) gives CDR1 LNHDA and CDR2 SQIVND. V lost 3 bases and J lost 4 bases; the stretch between them is 9 bases long.

The V and J segments used are TRBV19 and TRBJ1-1, with the D gene call left open. Input material: PBMCs. The TCR comes from a woman aged 45 to 65 with colorectal cancer. The DNA sequence follows: TGTGCCAGTAGTATCAGCGCCGTCACTGAAGCTTTCTTT. Its product reads: CASSISAVTEAFF.